The 17 T cell receptor beta chains listed next were all sequenced from one sample in a study of blood T cell repertoires in COVID-19. Measured with immunoSEQ multiplex PCR; TCRdb has only the in-frame clones, and not every one. The sample consists of 220,000 or so clones, roughly 82% of them appearing once. Sequencing was carried out using PBMCs or T cells enriched from blood (not recorded which). Receptor source: a woman between 50 and 59 years old who had recovered from COVID-19.

This chain connects TRBV29-1 to TRBJ2-2, with 7 positions matching TRBD1. CDR1 is SQVTM and CDR2 is ANQGSEA in the germline V gene. V was clipped by 7 bases and J by 4 bases; unmatched bases: 6. This CDR3 has 13 residues. The DNA of the CDR3 is TGCAGCGCCCTGACAGGGAGCACCGGGGAGCTGTTTTTT. Residues: CSALTGSTGELFF.

This clone was observed once. The chain combines TRBV2 with TRBJ1-6; 10 bases map to TRBD1. Unmatched junction bases numbered 8, after V lost 5 bases and J lost 13 bases. CDR3 length equals 14 residues. The germline CDR1 and CDR2 sequences are SNHLY and FYNNEI. The CDR3 region is CASSTGTGVSPLHF. As DNA, the CDR3 is TGTGCCAGCAGTACCGGGACAGGGGTTTCTCCCCTCCACTTT. Using reference TRBV2 and TRBJ1-6 for the parts outside the CDR3, the full variable domain is EPEVTQTPSHQVTQMGQEVILRCVPISNHLYFYWYRQILGQKVEFLVSFYNNEISEKSEIFDDQFSVERPDGSNFTLKIRSTKLEDSAMYFCASSTGTGVSPLHFGNGTRLTVT.

This clone has a single count. This rearrangement joins TRBV6-5 to TRBJ2-1; TRBD1 matches at 9 bases. The CDR3 sequence is 15 residues long. The V and J ends lost 6 bases and 6 bases, in that order; junction bases with no gene match: 9. Germline V gene lookup returns CDR1 MNHEY and CDR2 SVGAGI. The CDR3 loop reads CASRSGTGWPNEQFF. The CDR3 DNA is TGTGCCAGCAGGTCCGGGACAGGGTGGCCCAATGAGCAGTTCTTC.

As DNA, the CDR3 is TGCGCCAGCAGCCACCGGGGGACGGATGAAAAACTGTTTTTT. This codes for CASSHRGTDEKLFF. The chain joins TRBV5-1 to TRBJ1-4, with TRBD1 as a possible D gene (5 bases). CDR1 and CDR2 from the germline V gene are SGHRS and YFSETQ. V gave up 4 bases and J gave up 6 bases, with 13 bases separating them. There are 14 residues in the CDR3.

The V and J genes are TRBV12-3 or TRBV12-4 and TRBJ2-7; tentatively, D is TRBD1 (6 bases). The CDR3 runs to 13 residues. V shed 5 bases and J shed 7 bases, with 15 bases lying between them. CDR3 in amino acids: CASSQGFMGEQYF. In DNA, the CDR3 is TGTGCCAGCAGTCAGGGGTTTATGGGGGAGCAGTACTTC.

V usage is TRBV30 and J usage is TRBJ1-2; tentatively, D is TRBD1 (5 bases). The CDR3 loop spans 14 amino acids. Germline V gene sequence: CDR1 GTSNPN, CDR2 SVGIG (reference sequence). The CDR3 here is CATFGGRINYGYTF. The CDR3 DNA reads TGTGCAACTTTCGGGGGGAGGATTAACTATGGCTACACCTTC.

The chain combines TRBV30 with TRBJ2-2, with 9 bases that match TRBD2. Germline trimming cut 3 bases from V and 1 base from J; bases unmatched to any gene: 21. CDR3 length equals 21 residues. The germline V gene encodes CDR1 GTSNPN and CDR2 SVGIG (reference sequence). CDR3: CAWSGARRVRAGGRNTGELFF. CDR3 bases: TGTGCCTGGAGCGGGGCCCGGCGCGTTCGGGCGGGGGGGCGGAACACCGGGGAGCTGTTTTTT.

This clone was found once. This chain connects TRBV30 to TRBJ2-3, with a weak D call TRBD1 (6 bases). The germline V and J ends were trimmed by 3 bases and 7 bases, with 17 bases remaining between them. The CDR3 is made up of 14 amino acids. CDR1 is GTSNPN, CDR2 SVGIG, per germline (reference sequence). CDR3 nucleotides: TGTGCCTGGAGCACAGGGAAACAAGGATATACGCAGTATTTT. Amino acid sequence: CAWSTGKQGYTQYF.

This rearrangement joins TRBV30 to TRBJ2-7; a weak D match, TRBD2 (6 bases). CDR1 GTSNPN and CDR2 SVGIG come from the germline V gene (reference sequence). The CDR3 covers 14 residues. Trimming pared 4 bases from V and 6 bases from J, leaving 19 bases between. The CDR3 DNA reads TGTGCCTGGAACCTTCCAGGGCGGGGAAGCGAGCAGTACTTC. Amino acids: CAWNLPGRGSEQYF.

The CDR3 sequence is CASSFHPQGPNTEAFF. CDR3 in DNA: TGTGCCAGCAGCTTCCACCCGCAGGGGCCGAACACTGAAGCTTTCTTT. The rearrangement joins TRBV9 to TRBJ1-1; possibly TRBD1 for D (6 bases). Germline lookup yields CDR1 SGDLS and CDR2 YYNGEE. The CDR3 contains 16 residues. Deletions cut 4 bases from V and 1 base from J, with 17 bases between.

CDR3: CASSRGLGELTYGYTF. CDR3 DNA sequence: TGTGCCAGCTCACGGGGGCTCGGGGAGCTGACCTATGGCTACACCTTC. The chain couples TRBV18 to TRBJ1-2; possibly TRBD1 for D (6 bases). The V end was cut by 4 bases, the J end by 4 bases, with 19 bases between. The germline V gene encodes CDR1 KGHSH and CDR2 LQKENI. The CDR3 is 16 amino acids.

V is TRBV6-2 or TRBV6-3 and J is TRBJ1-1; no clear D gene. The germline V gene encodes CDR1 MNHEY and CDR2 SVGEGT. Trimming took off 2 bases at V and 4 bases at J, with 17 bases between the two ends. The length of the CDR3 is 16 residues. DNA of the CDR3: TGTGCCAGCAGTTACAGCGGGGTCGGGGTCGGCACTGAAGCTTTCTTT. Protein sequence: CASSYSGVGVGTEAFF.

A few counts support this clone. V gene TRBV7-9 combines with J gene TRBJ2-3; 12 nucleotides line up with TRBD2. The CDR3 spans 16 residues. From germline, CDR1 is SEHNR and CDR2 FQNEAQ (reference sequence). Trimming cost V 3 bases and J 1 base; bases outside gene matches: 2. This chain's CDR3 is CASSFRLAGGTDTQYF. CDR3 sequence (DNA): TGTGCCAGCAGCTTTCGACTAGCGGGGGGCACAGATACGCAGTATTTT.

The V call is TRBV28, the J call TRBJ1-4; D gene unclear. Deletions cut 3 bases from V and 0 bases from J, with 14 bases between. Germline V gene data show CDR1 as MDHEN and CDR2 as SYDVKM. The CDR3 loop spans 17 amino acids. The CDR3 region is CASSFSNSIATNEKLFF. The CDR3 nucleotides are TGTGCCAGCAGTTTCTCTAACAGTATTGCAACTAATGAAAAACTGTTTTTT.

The chain has TRBV4-1 and TRBJ1-6; D may be TRBD1 (6 bases). Trimming cost V 0 bases and J 11 bases, with 14 bases left between them. This CDR3 has 15 residues. The germline gives CDR1 MGHRA, CDR2 YSYEKL. The CDR3 coding sequence is TGCGCCAGCAGCCAAGAAGGGACACGGAGTACACCCCTCCACTTT. Translating it yields CASSQEGTRSTPLHF.

J is TRBJ1-1 and V is TRBV7-8; TRBD1 might be the D (6 bases). V gave up 1 base and J gave up 3 bases, with 18 bases separating them. The CDR3 covers 17 residues. Germline lookup yields CDR1 SGHVS and CDR2 FQNEAQ. DNA of the CDR3: TGTGCCAGCAGCTTAGGGGGGTCGGGGGGCGGTTACACTGAAGCTTTCTTT. Protein sequence: CASSLGGSGGGYTEAFF. Supplemented by reference TRBV7-8 and TRBJ1-1, the full variable domain reads GAGVSQSPRYKVAKRGQDVALRCDPISGHVSLFWYQQALGQGPEFLTYFQNEAQLDKSGLPSDRFFAERPEGSVSTLKIQRTQQEDSAVYLCASSLGGSGGGYTEAFFGQGTRLTVV.

This clone was seen just once. The chain joins TRBV2 to TRBJ1-1, with a tentative D call TRBD1 (6 bases). The germline V and J ends were trimmed by 10 bases and 10 bases, with 19 bases remaining between them. The germline CDR1 and CDR2 sequences are SNHLY and FYNNEI. The CDR3 extends over 12 amino acids. The CDR3 reads CATTYSPGAAFF. CDR3 sequence (DNA): TGTGCCACCACGTACTCCCCAGGGGCAGCTTTCTTT.